This TCR beta chain emerged from a study of T cell changes during pregnancy in multiple sclerosis. Germline V gene lookup returns CDR1 SEHNR and CDR2 FQNEAQ (reference sequence). There are 16 residues in the CDR3. Trimming removed 6 bases from V and 4 bases from J; junction bases left unmatched: 9. Some clones are missing from TCRdb's copy, which holds only in-frame ones; the method was immunoSEQ multiplex PCR. Of about 70,000 clones detected, about 93% appear once; the ten largest clones hold under 0.35%. The TCR comes from a female donor with multiple sclerosis, enrolled in a pregnancy study. The chain recombines TRBV7-9 with TRBJ2-3, with 11 bases that match TRBD2. The source material was CD4+ T cells from peripheral blood mononuclear cells, sampled after pregnancy. In DNA, the CDR3 is TGTGCCAGCAGACCCCTACTAGCGGGGGAACCAGATACGCAGTATTTT. This gives the protein CASRPLLAGEPDTQYF. Using reference TRBV7-9 and TRBJ2-3 for the parts outside the CDR3, the full variable domain is DTGVSQNPRHKITKRGQNVTFRCDPISEHNRLYWYRQTLGQGPEFLTYFQNEAQLEKSRLLSDRFSAERPKGSFSTLEIQRTEQGDSAMYLCASRPLLAGEPDTQYFGPGTRLTVL.